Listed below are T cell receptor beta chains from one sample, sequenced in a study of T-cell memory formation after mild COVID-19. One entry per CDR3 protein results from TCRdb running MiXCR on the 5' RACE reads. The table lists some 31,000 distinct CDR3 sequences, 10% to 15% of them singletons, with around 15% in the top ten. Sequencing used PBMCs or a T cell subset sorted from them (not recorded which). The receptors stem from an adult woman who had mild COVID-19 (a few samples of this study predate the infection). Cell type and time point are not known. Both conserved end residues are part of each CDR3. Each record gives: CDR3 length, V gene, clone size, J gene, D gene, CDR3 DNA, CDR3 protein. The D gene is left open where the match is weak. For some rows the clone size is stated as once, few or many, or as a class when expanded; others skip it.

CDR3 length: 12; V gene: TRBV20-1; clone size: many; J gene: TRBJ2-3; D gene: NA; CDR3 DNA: TGCAGTGTCCATCCAGGGACAGATACGCAGTATTTT; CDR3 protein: CSVHPGTDTQYF
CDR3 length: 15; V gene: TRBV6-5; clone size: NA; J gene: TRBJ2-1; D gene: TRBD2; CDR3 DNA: TGTGCCAGCAGTTACTCGGGACTAGGCTACAATGAGCAGTTCTTC; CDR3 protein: CASSYSGLGYNEQFF
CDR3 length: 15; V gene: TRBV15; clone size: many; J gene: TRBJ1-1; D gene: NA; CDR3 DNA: TGTGCCACCAGCAGAGAATCGGGGCTTAACACTGAAGCTTTCTTT; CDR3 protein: CATSRESGLNTEAFF
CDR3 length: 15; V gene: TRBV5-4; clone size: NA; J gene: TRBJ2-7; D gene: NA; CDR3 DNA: TGTGCCAGCAGCTTCGCGTGGCAGGGAACCTACGAGCAGTACTTC; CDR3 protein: CASSFAWQGTYEQYF
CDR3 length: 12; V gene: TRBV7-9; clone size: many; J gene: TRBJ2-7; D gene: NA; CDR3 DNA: TGTGCCAGCAGCAAGAGGGTTAACGAGCAGTACTTC; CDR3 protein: CASSKRVNEQYF
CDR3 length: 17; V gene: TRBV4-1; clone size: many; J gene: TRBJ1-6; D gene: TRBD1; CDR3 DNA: TGCGCCAGCAGCCAAGGACAGGGGATCTCCTATAATTCACCCCTCCACTTT; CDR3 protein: CASSQGQGISYNSPLHF
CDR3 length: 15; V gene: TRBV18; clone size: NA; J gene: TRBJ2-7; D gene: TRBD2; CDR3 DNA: TGTGCCAGCTCACCACGGCTAGCGGGGAACTACGAGCAGTACTTC; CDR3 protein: CASSPRLAGNYEQYF
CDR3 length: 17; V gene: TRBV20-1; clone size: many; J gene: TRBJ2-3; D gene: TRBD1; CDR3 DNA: TGCAGTGCTAGGCCGGGACAGGGACTTTTCGGCACAGATACGCAGTATTTT; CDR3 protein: CSARPGQGLFGTDTQYF
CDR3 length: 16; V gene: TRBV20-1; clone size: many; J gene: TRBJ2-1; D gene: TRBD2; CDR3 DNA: TGCAGTGCTAGACCGGGGCTAGCGGGATTATACAATGAGCAGTTCTTC; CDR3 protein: CSARPGLAGLYNEQFF
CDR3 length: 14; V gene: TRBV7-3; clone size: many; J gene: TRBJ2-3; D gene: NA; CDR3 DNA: TGTGCCAGCAGCTTGGGACTTTGCACAGATACGCAGTATTTT; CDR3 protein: CASSLGLCTDTQYF
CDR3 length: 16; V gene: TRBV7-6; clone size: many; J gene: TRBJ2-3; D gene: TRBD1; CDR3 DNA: TGTGCCAGCAGCTTATATAGCGACAGGGTCACAGATACGCAGTATTTT; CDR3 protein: CASSLYSDRVTDTQYF
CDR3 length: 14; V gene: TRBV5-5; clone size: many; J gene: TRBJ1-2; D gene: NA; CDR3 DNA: TGTGCCAGCAGCTTGGAACGGGCAAACTATGGCTACACCTTC; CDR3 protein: CASSLERANYGYTF
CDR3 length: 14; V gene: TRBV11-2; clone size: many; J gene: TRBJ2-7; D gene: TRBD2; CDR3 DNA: TGTGCCAGCAGCTGGACTAGCGGGGCCTACGAGCAGTACTTC; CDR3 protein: CASSWTSGAYEQYF
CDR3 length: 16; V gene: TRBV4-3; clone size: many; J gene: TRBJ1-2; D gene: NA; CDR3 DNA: TGCGCCAGCAGCCAAACTCGGGGGGAATGGAGCTATGGCTACACCTTC; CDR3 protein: CASSQTRGEWSYGYTF
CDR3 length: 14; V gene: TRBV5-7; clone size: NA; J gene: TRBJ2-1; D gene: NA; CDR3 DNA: TGTGCCAGCGGGGCGGGGCCAGTGGACGATGAGCAGTTCTTC; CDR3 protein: CASGAGPVDDEQFF
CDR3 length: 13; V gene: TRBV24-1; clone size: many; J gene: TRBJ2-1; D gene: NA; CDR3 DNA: TGTGCCACCTTGGACTGGGCAAACAATGAGCAGTTCTTC; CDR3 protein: CATLDWANNEQFF